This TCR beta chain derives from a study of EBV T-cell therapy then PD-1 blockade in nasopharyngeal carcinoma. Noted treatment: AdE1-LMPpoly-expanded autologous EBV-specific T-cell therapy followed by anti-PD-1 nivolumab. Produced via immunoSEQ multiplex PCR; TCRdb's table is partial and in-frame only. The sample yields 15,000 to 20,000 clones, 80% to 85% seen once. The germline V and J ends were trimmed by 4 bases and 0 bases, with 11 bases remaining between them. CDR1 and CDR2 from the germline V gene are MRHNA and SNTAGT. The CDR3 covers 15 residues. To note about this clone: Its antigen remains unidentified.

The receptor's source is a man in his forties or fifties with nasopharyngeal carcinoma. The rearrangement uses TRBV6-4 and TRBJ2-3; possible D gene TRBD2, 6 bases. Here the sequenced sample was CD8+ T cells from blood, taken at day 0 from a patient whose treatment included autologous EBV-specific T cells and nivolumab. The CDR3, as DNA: TGTGCCAGCAGTGCCGTCGCGGGGAGCACAGATACGCAGTATTTT. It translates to CASSAVAGSTDTQYF.